The 32 T cell receptor beta chains given below trace back to one sample, sequenced in a study of tumor-infiltrating lymphocytes in primary liver carcinoma. The researchers produced TCR beta cDNA from around 500 ng total RNA with a constant-region primer. TCR beta libraries came from three nested multiplex PCR rounds using slightly modified ARM-PCR. Two initial PCR rounds of 10 to 11 cycles each paired TRBV1-TRBV30 forward primers with a C-beta reverse primer. TCRdb re-analysed the multiplex PCR reads in MiXCR, keeping a single row per CDR3 protein. The sample lists some 94,000 distinct CDR3 sequences; almost 70% were seen once. Joint extraction of RNA and DNA used about 17-33 mg of bulk tissue that was unsorted. The sample consisted of liver tumor tissue from sampling region 5. Subset given: tumor region T5, tumor centre. These receptors were obtained from a woman aged 60 to 75 with primary liver carcinoma and hepatitis B virus infection.

Details on this clonotype: This sequence may be a read error, since a much larger clone differs from it by one base. This sequence joins TRBV7-9 and TRBJ2-1, with D tentatively TRBD2 (6 bases). In germline, CDR1 is SEHNR, CDR2 FQNEAQ (reference sequence). Trimming pared 5 bases from V and 4 bases from J, leaving 18 bases between. The CDR3 consists of 16 residues. CDR3 sequence: CASSREGWRGYNEQFF. The CDR3 nucleotides read TGTGCCAGCAGCCGCGAAGGATGGAGGGGTTACAATGAGCAGTTCTTC.

This clonotype was found once. One base away lies a much larger clone, so this may be a sequencing read error. V gene TRBV10-2 combines with J gene TRBJ1-1; 7 positions match TRBD1. CDR3 size: 13 residues. V shed 7 bases and J 5 bases; nucleotides not matched to a gene: 7. CDR1 and CDR2 from the germline V gene are WSHSY and SAAADI. The CDR3 protein is CASITGVLTEAFF. CDR3 DNA sequence: TGCGCCAGCATCACAGGGGTATTAACTGAAGCTTTCTTT.

Remarks on this clonotype: One junction end does not reproduce the germline sequence, and a read error may be involved. The CDR3 reads CASSFWTSGQETHYF. The CDR3 region has the DNA TGTGCCAGCAGTTTCTGGACTAGCGGACAAGAGACCCATTACTTC. The rearrangement uses TRBV28 and TRBJ2-5; 10 positions agree with TRBD2. This CDR3 comprises 15 residues. In germline, CDR1 is MDHEN, CDR2 SYDVKM.

This chain uses TRBV7-6 with TRBJ2-3; 7 bases match TRBD2. V dropped 4 bases and J dropped 4; count of bases not matched to a gene: 8. There are 15 residues in the CDR3. Germline lookup yields CDR1 SGHVS and CDR2 FNYEAQ. CDR3 sequence: CASSSSGTGPDTQYF. The CDR3 nucleotides are TGTGCCAGCAGCTCGAGCGGGACGGGCCCAGATACGCAGTATTTT.

Concerning this clonotype: The CDR3 carries no conserved terminal phenylalanine or tryptophan, so it likely arises from a read error. The V call is TRBV11-3, the J call TRBJ2-1; TRBD2 aligns across 11 bases. Germline assignment: CDR1 SGHNT and CDR2 YENEEA. V lost 5 bases to trimming and J lost 9 bases; unmatched junction nucleotides: 6. This CDR3 contains 14 residues. In DNA form, the CDR3 reads TGTGCCAGCAGCCCTCGACTAGCGGGAAGTGAGCAGTTCTTA. Translated, it gives CASSPRLAGSEQFL.

This clonotype was detected only a few times. Just one base apart from a much larger clone, this may be a read error. The rearrangement uses TRBV4-2 and TRBJ2-5; TRBD1 matches at 9 bases. Germline V gene data show CDR1 as LGHNA and CDR2 as YNFKEQ. The CDR3 runs 19 residues. The CDR3 protein is CANSQGGTGTHPGEETQYF. CDR3 sequence (DNA): TGTGCCAACAGCCAAGGAGGGACAGGGACCCATCCTGGGGAAGAGACCCAGTACTTC.

This clonotype has only a few counts. A much larger clone lies one base from this, so it may be a read error. The genes are TRBV6-1 and TRBJ2-2, with D perhaps TRBD1 (7 bases). This CDR3 spans 13 amino acids. CDR1 is MNHNS and CDR2 is SASEGT in the germline V gene. CDR3 nucleotides: TGTGCCGGCAGTACCAGGGGGGCCGGGGAGCTGTTTTTT. It yields the protein CAGSTRGAGELFF.

This clonotype was seen repeatedly, ten times or more. V and J are TRBV6-5 and TRBJ1-1, with unresolved D. This CDR3 has 12 amino acids. CDR1 and CDR2 (germline): MNHEY, SVGAGI. V was clipped by 4 bases and J by 1 base, with 4 bases between them. The chain's CDR3 is CASSSGNTEAFF. DNA for the CDR3: TGTGCCAGCAGTTCAGGGAACACTGAAGCTTTCTTT.

The genes are TRBV11-2 and TRBJ2-3; D ambiguous. The CDR3 covers 12 residues. The germline V gene has CDR1 SGHAT and CDR2 FQNNGV. The ends were cut back, 4 bases at V and 6 bases at J, with 8 bases in the middle. DNA for the CDR3: TGTGCCAGCAGCTCCTGGGCTGATACGCAGTATTTT. This translates into CASSSWADTQYF.

The CDR3: CASSAHRGQSQHF. In DNA, the CDR3 is TGCGCCAGCAGCGCCCATCGGGGCCAGTCCCAGCATTTT. The V call is TRBV5-1, the J call TRBJ1-5, with D perhaps matching TRBD1 (5 bases). The CDR3 runs to 13 residues. Germline V CDR1 and CDR2: SGHRS, YFSETQ. Trimming took off 4 bases at V and 11 bases at J, with 16 bases between the two ends.

As for this clonotype: This clone may be a read error of a much larger clone one base away. The chain links TRBV14 to TRBJ2-6; possibly TRBD1 for D (5 bases). Germline-derived CDR1 and CDR2 are SGHDN and FVKESK. V shed 1 base and J shed 0 bases, with 19 bases lying between them. This CDR3 is built from 20 residues. The CDR3 loop is CASSQGYRSQLASGANVLTF. CDR3 DNA sequence: TGTGCCAGCAGCCAAGGGTACAGGTCTCAACTCGCCTCTGGGGCCAACGTCCTGACTTTC.

In regard to this clonotype: With a much larger clone just one base away, this may be a read error. This sequence joins TRBV30 and TRBJ1-1; 7 bases are shared with TRBD1. After removal of 4 bases from V and 10 bases from J, the junction contained 9 bases not matched to a gene. Germline V CDR1 and CDR2: GTSNPN, SVGIG (reference sequence). The CDR3 runs 12 residues. The CDR3, as DNA: TGTGCCTGGATGAGGGGGCAAGGGGGAGCTTTCTTT. It specifies CAWMRGQGGAFF.

A note on this clonotype: The limits of the CDR3 on the DNA are not certain, so only TCRdb's listed CDR3 is given. J is TRBJ2-3 and V is TRBV30; the D call in the table, TRBD1, was not verified against the DNA. Germline values: CDR1 GTSNPN, CDR2 SVGIG (reference sequence). Ends included, the CDR3 has 12 residues. Here the CDR3 reads CTWAPGTDTQNF.

V usage is TRBV28 and J usage is TRBJ2-5, with a weak D call TRBD1 (6 bases). Germline V gene sequence: CDR1 MDHEN, CDR2 SYDVKM. This CDR3 is 14 amino acids long. Trimming took off 6 bases at V and 4 bases at J, with 15 bases between the two ends. The CDR3 bases are TGTGCCAGCAGGGACAGCCAAGGGATAGAGACCCAGTACTTC. Its translation: CASRDSQGIETQYF.

The sample holds many counts of this clonotype. The J gene is TRBJ2-1, the V gene TRBV30; 12 bases align to TRBD2. Germline CDR1 GTSNPN, CDR2 SVGIG (reference sequence). The CDR3 contains 15 residues. V dropped 1 base and J dropped 8; count of bases not matched to a gene: 6. The CDR3 DNA follows: TGTGCCTGGAGTGGAGGACTAGCGGGATCGGATGAGCAGTTCTTC. This translates into CAWSGGLAGSDEQFF.

Concerning this clonotype: One junction end disagrees with the germline gene, perhaps due to a read error. CDR3 sequence reads: CASSLMGQAYKQYF. The DNA for the CDR3 is TGTGCCAGCAGTCTGATGGGACAGGCCTACAAGCAGTACTTC. The chain employs TRBV28 and TRBJ2-7, with TRBD1 identical over 8 bases. This CDR3 spans 14 amino acids. Germline V gene lookup returns CDR1 MDHEN and CDR2 SYDVKM.

Only one count was recorded for this clonotype. Being one base from a much bigger clone, this may be a read error. The rearrangement joins TRBV5-5 to TRBJ1-2; D possibly corresponds to TRBD1 (5 bases). This CDR3 comprises 14 residues. Trimming left V 4 bases short and J 4 bases short, with 14 bases between. Germline assignment: CDR1 SGHKS and CDR2 YYEKEE (reference sequence). CDR3 in DNA: TGTGCCAGCAGCGCCCGGGGGAGCGGCTATGGCTACACCTTC. Translated, it gives CASSARGSGYGYTF. Together with reference TRBV5-5 and TRBJ1-2, the CDR3 gives the full variable domain: DAGVTQSPTHLIKTRGQQVTLRCSPISGHKSVSWYQQVLGQGPQFIFQYYEKEERGRGNFPDRFSARQFPNYSSELNVNALLLGDSALYLCASSARGSGYGYTFGSGTRLTVV.

This chain joins TRBV29-1 and TRBJ2-1; 8 bases fit TRBD1. Germline V lookup: CDR1 SQVTM, CDR2 ANQGSEA. With V trimmed by 4 bases and J by 6 bases, 8 bases remained unmatched. The CDR3 is made up of 14 amino acids. The CDR3 nucleotides are TGCAGCGTTGGAAGCGACAGGGGTAGCAATGAGCAGTTCTTC. It encodes CSVGSDRGSNEQFF.

On this clonotype: The conserved closing phenylalanine or tryptophan is absent in this CDR3, likely reflecting a read error. The rearrangement uses TRBV5-1 and TRBJ2-1, with D uncertain. The CDR3 is 13 amino acids. Deletions cut 2 bases from V and 5 bases from J, with 8 bases between. CDR1 and CDR2 (germline): SGHRS, YFSETQ. CDR3 in DNA: TGCGCCAGCAGCTTAGGGCTGAACAATGAGCAGTTCATC. Encoded protein: CASSLGLNNEQFI.

About this clonotype itself: A junction boundary mismatches the germline segment, possibly from a read error. The V gene is TRBV11-2, the J gene TRBJ2-3; 7 nucleotides align to TRBD2. Germline CDR1 SGHAT, CDR2 FQNNGV. The CDR3 sequence is 14 residues long. The CDR3 bases are TGTACCAGCAAGTCGGCGGGAGTCACAGATACGCAGTATTTT. Translated, it gives CTSKSAGVTDTQYF.

Comments on this clonotype: An end of the junction differs from the germline gene, which may be a read error. CDR3 nucleotide sequence: TGTGCCAACAGCTTAGGGAAAGAGACCCAGTACTTC. It encodes CANSLGKETQYF. The chain recombines TRBV11-3 with TRBJ2-5, with no clear D. Germline V gene lookup returns CDR1 SGHNT and CDR2 YENEEA. The CDR3 has 12 residues. Supplemented by reference TRBV11-3 and TRBJ2-5, the full variable domain reads EAGVVQSPRYKIIEKKQPVAFWCNPISGHNTLYWYLQNLGQGPELLIRYENEEAVDDSQLPKDRFSAERLKGVDSTLKIQPAELGDSAVYLCANSLGKETQYFGPGTRLLVL.

For this clonotype: The CDR3 does not end in the conserved phenylalanine or tryptophan, so this is likely a read error. The chain links TRBV20-1 to TRBJ1-1; 7 bases agree with TRBD1. This CDR3 spans 14 amino acids. The junction had 4 bases not matched to a gene; V was cut back by 3 bases and J by 0 bases. CDR1 is DFQATT, CDR2 SNEGSKA, per germline (reference sequence). CDR3 protein: CSASQGVLNTEAFS. As DNA, the CDR3 is TGCAGTGCTAGTCAGGGGGTGTTGAACACTGAAGCTTTCTCT.

Details on this clonotype: This CDR3 fails to terminate in the conserved phenylalanine or tryptophan, so it likely reflects a read error. CDR3 sequence (DNA): TGTGCCACTCAGGGGGAGTTCGGCACCGGGGAGCTGTTTTAT. Translating it yields CATQGEFGTGELFY. V is TRBV6-1 and J is TRBJ2-2; 7 nucleotides match TRBD1. V dropped 10 bases and J dropped 4; count of bases not matched to a gene: 9. There are 14 residues in the CDR3. The V gene's germline CDR1 is MNHNS and CDR2 SASEGT.

Note on this clonotype: A junction boundary mismatches the germline segment, possibly from a read error. DNA of the CDR3: TGCACCGTTGGCGGCGCTAGCGGATACACCGGTACGCAGTATTTT. Its protein is CTVGGASGYTGTQYF. The V and J genes are TRBV29-1 and TRBJ2-3; 7 bases are a match to TRBD2. CDR3 length: 15 residues. Looked up from germline, CDR1 is SQVTM and CDR2 is ANQGSEA.

A word on this clonotype: This CDR3 is missing its conserved last phenylalanine or tryptophan, likely due to a read error. This sequence joins TRBV29-1 and TRBJ2-3, with D tentatively TRBD2 (5 bases). Trimming cost V 4 bases and J 3 bases, with 11 bases left between them. Looked up from germline, CDR1 is SQVTM and CDR2 is ANQGSEA. The CDR3 has 13 residues. The CDR3 region is CSVGSGRTDTQYY. For the CDR3, the DNA is TGCAGCGTTGGGAGCGGTAGAACAGATACGCAGTATTAT.

This clonotype was counted at least ten times. The chain is built from TRBV30 and TRBJ2-3, with 7 bases lining up with TRBD2. CDR1 is GTSNPN, CDR2 SVGIG, per germline (reference sequence). CDR3 size: 16 residues. J lost 3 bases, V lost 0 bases, and 9 bases had no gene match. CDR3 region: CAWSVGRQTGTDTQYF. The CDR3 DNA follows: TGTGCCTGGAGTGTCGGGAGGCAGACGGGAACAGATACGCAGTATTTT. The variable domain in full, with the rest retrieved from reference TRBV30 and TRBJ2-3, is SQTIHQWPATLVQPVGSPLSLECTVEGTSNPNLYWYRQAAGRGLQLLFYSVGIGQISSEVPQNLSASRPQDRQFILSSKKLLLSDSGFYLCAWSVGRQTGTDTQYFGPGTRLTVL.

There are many counts of this clonotype. This chain links TRBV6-2 or TRBV6-3 with TRBJ2-3, with 8 positions matching TRBD2. V was pared by 4 bases and J by 3 bases, with 6 bases of the junction left unmatched. Per the germline V gene, CDR1 is MNHEY and CDR2 is SVGEGT. The CDR3 runs to 15 residues. The CDR3 spells CASSWSGSITDTQYF. The CDR3 bases are TGTGCCAGCAGTTGGAGCGGGAGTATTACAGATACGCAGTATTTT.

As regards this clonotype: This may be a read error: a much more frequent sequence differs by one nucleotide. The rearrangement joins TRBV5-1 to TRBJ2-1; 13 bases agree with TRBD2. Germline CDR1 and CDR2: SGHRS and YFSETQ. The CDR3 sequence is 14 residues long. As DNA, the CDR3 is TGCGCCACCAGCTATGGGACTAGCGGGACAATTCTGTTCTTC. Encoded protein: CATSYGTSGTILFF.

This clonotype was counted ten times or more. The genes are TRBV30 and TRBJ1-1, with D possibly being TRBD1 (6 bases). The V gene's germline CDR1 is GTSNPN and CDR2 SVGIG (reference sequence). Trimming took 1 base from V and 11 from J, leaving 14 bases between them. This CDR3 region has 12 residues. The CDR3 sequence is CAWSEVGGPAFF. The CDR3 bases are TGTGCCTGGAGTGAGGTCGGGGGGCCGGCTTTCTTT.

As for this clonotype: No conserved phenylalanine or tryptophan is present at the end of the CDR3, so a read error is the likely explanation. V and J are TRBV6-1 and TRBJ2-2; 8 positions agree with TRBD1. In germline, CDR1 is MNHNS, CDR2 SASEGT. This CDR3 spans 14 amino acids. The CDR3: CVSCTGGSTGELFL. The CDR3 DNA is TGTGTCAGCTGTACAGGGGGTAGCACCGGGGAGCTGTTTCTT.

Of note for this clonotype: A read error may produce the germline difference seen at one junction end. The chain recombines TRBV6-1 with TRBJ2-7, with 9 positions matching TRBD1. The CDR3 totals 15 residues. CDR1 and CDR2 (germline): MNHNS, SASEGT. CDR3 sequence reads: CVSSGRTGVTYDQYF. In DNA form, the CDR3 reads TGTGTCAGCAGTGGGCGGACAGGGGTGACCTACGATCAGTACTTC.

This chain links TRBV11-2 with TRBJ2-5; possibly TRBD1 or TRBD2 for D (6 bases each). The V end was cut by 10 bases, the J end by 5 bases, with 17 bases between. CDR1 is SGHAT, CDR2 FQNNGV, per germline. The CDR3 has 13 residues. CDR3 coding DNA: TGTGCCAACAACTTGAGGGGGGCGGAGACCCAGTACTTC. Protein sequence: CANNLRGAETQYF. The variable domain in full, completed from reference TRBV11-2 and TRBJ2-5, reads EAGVAQSPRYKIIEKRQSVAFWCNPISGHATLYWYQQILGQGPKLLIQFQNNGVVDDSQLPKDRFSAERLKGVDSTLKIQPAKLEDSAVYLCANNLRGAETQYFGPGTRLLVL.